This passage covers 30 T cell receptor beta chains from one sample sequenced in a study of blood T cells in healthy people across ages. Using a J-beta primer mix together with a sample-barcoded 5' primer, a second PCR was run for roughly 7 to 11 cycles. TCRdb re-derived calls from the 5' RACE reads in MiXCR, one entry per CDR3 protein. The sample consists of about 560,000 distinct CDR3 sequences, about 28% of them appearing once. These data were also filed under a second study, of T cells of mothers and their children.

The sample comprised blood. These receptor sequences come from a boy under 10 years old in good health.

The V and J genes are TRBV7-9 and TRBJ1-5; 8 bases match TRBD1. Germline loops: CDR1 SEHNR, CDR2 FQNEAQ (reference sequence). V was pared by 1 base and J by 9 bases, with 8 bases of the junction left unmatched. The CDR3 is made up of 15 amino acids. As DNA, the CDR3 is TGTGCCAGCAGCTTAGGGACAGGGAGTGAACCGCCCCAGCATTTT. Amino acid sequence: CASSLGTGSEPPQHF.

There are many counts of this clonotype. The chain is built from TRBV5-5 and TRBJ2-7, with D maybe TRBD1 (5 bases). The V gene lost 4 bases and the J gene lost 4 bases, with 12 bases spanning the gap. Germline CDR1 is SGHKS and CDR2 is YYEKEE (reference sequence). The CDR3 totals 13 residues. This CDR3 reads CASSRIDSYEQYF. The CDR3 nucleotides read TGTGCCAGCAGCAGAATCGACAGTTACGAGCAGTACTTC.

The chain employs TRBV28 and TRBJ1-5; D is unresolved. The germline CDR1 and CDR2 sequences are MDHEN and SYDVKM. V lost 3 bases, J lost 4 bases, and 10 bases lay in between. The CDR3 is 14 residues long. The DNA of the CDR3 is TGTGCCAGCAGTTTTCGTGCGGGGAATCAGCCCCAGCATTTT. It yields the protein CASSFRAGNQPQHF.

The V and J genes are TRBV29-1 and TRBJ2-5, with a possible D match to TRBD2 (6 bases). The length of the CDR3 is 14 residues. Germline V gene lookup returns CDR1 SQVTM and CDR2 ANQGSEA. The ends were cut back, 7 bases at V and 2 bases at J, with 17 bases in the middle. The CDR3 DNA reads as TGCAGCGCCGGCCCGCTAGCGCTACAAGAGACCCAGTACTTC. Amino acids: CSAGPLALQETQYF.

In this sample, this clonotype turned up a few times. A read error may produce the germline difference seen at one junction end. The chain couples TRBV5-4 to TRBJ2-3, with TRBD2 identical over 10 bases. CDR1 SGHNT and CDR2 YYREEE come from the germline V gene (reference sequence). This CDR3 is built from 15 residues. CDR3: CAGSLAGGLADTQYF. CDR3 nucleotides: TGTGCCGGCAGCTTGGCCGGGGGACTAGCGGATACGCAGTATTTT.

This clonotype was observed a handful of times. The chain combines TRBV28 with TRBJ2-1; 11 bases align to TRBD2. The CDR3 has 19 residues. From germline, CDR1 is MDHEN and CDR2 SYDVKM. The trim removed 6 bases at V and 8 bases at J, leaving 21 bases unmatched. The CDR3 bases are TGTGCCAGCAGCCGTTACCCTTTTAGCGGGGGGGCCGGGTTGGATGAGCAGTTCTTC. Its protein is CASSRYPFSGGAGLDEQFF.

This clonotype was detected only a few times. The chain has TRBV7-2 and TRBJ1-2; tentatively, D is TRBD1 (6 bases). Germline lookup yields CDR1 SGHTA and CDR2 FQGNSA. The CDR3 sequence is 15 residues long. V lost 5 bases and J 0 bases, leaving 13 bases between the germline ends. The CDR3 coding sequence is TGTGCCAGCAGCCCCACCGGGGGCCCTAACTATGGCTACACCTTC. Protein: CASSPTGGPNYGYTF.

This chain joins TRBV2 and TRBJ1-4, with 9 bases matching TRBD1. The germline V gene encodes CDR1 SNHLY and CDR2 FYNNEI. The CDR3 has 14 residues. The V and J ends lost 6 bases and 5 bases, in that order; junction bases with no gene match: 4. The DNA for the CDR3 is TGTGCCAGCAGCGTGACAGGGGGGAATGAAAAACTGTTTTTT. It encodes CASSVTGGNEKLFF. Looking up the rest from reference TRBV2 and TRBJ1-4 gives the full variable domain: EPEVTQTPSHQVTQMGQEVILRCVPISNHLYFYWYRQILGQKVEFLVSFYNNEISEKSEIFDDQFSVERPDGSNFTLKIRSTKLEDSAMYFCASSVTGGNEKLFFGSGTQLSVL.

The chain links TRBV27 to TRBJ1-4; D unresolved. Germline CDR1 reads MNHEY; CDR2 reads SMNVEV (reference sequence). There are 14 residues in the CDR3. V was clipped by 2 bases and J by 1 base, with 5 bases between them. The CDR3, as DNA: TGTGCCAGCAGTTTAACTCAAACTAATGAAAAACTGTTTTTT. It translates to CASSLTQTNEKLFF.

The gene calls are TRBV27 and TRBJ1-2; no clear D. Looked up from germline, CDR1 is MNHEY and CDR2 is SMNVEV (reference sequence). The CDR3 covers 15 residues. The germline V and J ends were trimmed by 5 bases and 2 bases, with 15 bases remaining between them. CDR3 bases: TGTGCCAGCAGTCCCCGGGAGGGCCTAAACTATGGCTACACCTTC. As protein: CASSPREGLNYGYTF.

For the CDR3, the DNA is TGCAGCGTTTGGGGGGTTAGCGGGAGCAATGAGCAGTTCTTC. This encodes CSVWGVSGSNEQFF. The chain joins TRBV29-1 to TRBJ2-1; 9 bases line up with TRBD2. In germline, CDR1 is SQVTM, CDR2 ANQGSEA. The CDR3 is 14 residues long. The V and J ends lost 5 bases and 6 bases, in that order; junction bases with no gene match: 8.

By proportion, this clonotype is medium-sized. The V call is TRBV12-3 or TRBV12-4, the J call TRBJ1-2; 8 bases fit TRBD1. The CDR3 loop spans 13 amino acids. The junction had 10 bases not matched to a gene; V was cut back by 9 bases and J by 7 bases. Here the CDR3 reads CASAGQVVGGYTF. The CDR3 DNA follows: TGTGCCAGTGCGGGACAGGTGGTGGGTGGCTACACCTTC.

Turning to this clonotype: At one end the junction does not follow the germline gene, possibly because of a read error. The chain is built from TRBV9 and TRBJ1-1; the D is unclear. CDR1 is SGDLS, CDR2 YYNGEE, per germline. This CDR3 comprises 12 residues. Written as DNA, the CDR3 is TGTGCCAGCAGCGCGACCGACATGGAAGCCTTCTTT. This sequence encodes CASSATDMEAFF.

This chain links TRBV20-1 with TRBJ2-3; TRBD2 matches 9 bases. The CDR3 covers 15 residues. Trimming cost V 0 bases and J 3 bases; bases outside gene matches: 4. Germline values: CDR1 DFQATT, CDR2 SNEGSKA (reference sequence). The CDR3 protein is CSAREVAGATDTQYF. The CDR3 nucleotides read TGCAGTGCTAGAGAGGTAGCGGGAGCGACAGATACGCAGTATTTT.

The V gene is TRBV2, the J gene TRBJ2-3, with unresolved D. Per the germline V gene, CDR1 is SNHLY and CDR2 is FYNNEI. Trimming removed 3 bases from V and 2 bases from J, with 12 bases in between. The CDR3 is 15 amino acids. CDR3 sequence (DNA): TGTGCCAGCAGTGATTTGGGAACATACACAGATACGCAGTATTTT. It is translated as CASSDLGTYTDTQYF.

On this clonotype itself: The junction departs from germline at one end; a sequencing error may be responsible. The rearrangement links TRBV11-2 to TRBJ2-3; 10 nucleotides line up with TRBD2. This CDR3 contains 17 residues. The germline V gene encodes CDR1 SGHAT and CDR2 FQNNGV. The CDR3 DNA reads as TGTGCCAGCAGCTTAGGAGCGGGGGGGCTTGGCACAGATACGCCGTATTTT. Translation gives CASSLGAGGLGTDTPYF.

The rearrangement joins TRBV7-2 to TRBJ1-1, with TRBD1 identical over 7 bases. Trimming took 3 bases from V and 1 from J; bases not matched to a gene: 5. The CDR3 consists of 15 residues. Per the germline V gene, CDR1 is SGHTA and CDR2 is FQGNSA. CDR3 residues: CASSFRGGANTEAFF. The CDR3 nucleotides read TGTGCCAGCAGCTTCAGGGGGGGAGCGAACACTGAAGCTTTCTTT.

J is TRBJ2-3 and V is TRBV12-3 or TRBV12-4, with D perhaps matching TRBD2 (6 bases). The CDR3 contains 16 residues. V lost 1 base to trimming and J lost 2 bases, with 13 bases between them. CDR3 amino acids: CASSLDWEVPTDTQYF. The CDR3 DNA follows: TGTGCCAGCAGTTTAGACTGGGAGGTCCCCACAGATACGCAGTATTTT.

In its sample, this clonotype was seen a few times. The CDR3 nucleotides are TGTGCCAGCAGCACGACAGGGGGCGCGGGGTACGAGCAGTACTTC. Residues: CASSTTGGAGYEQYF. The rearrangement links TRBV7-9 to TRBJ2-7; the match to TRBD1 covers 10 bases. This CDR3 region has 15 residues. J was trimmed by 4 bases and V by 5 bases; bases with no gene match: 8. The germline V gene has CDR1 SEHNR and CDR2 FQNEAQ (reference sequence).

This clonotype was observed a handful of times. The chain combines TRBV10-3 with TRBJ2-5; a possible D gene is TRBD2 (6 bases). The DNA end is more similar to TRBJ2-7, so the J call may be wrong. In germline, CDR1 is ENHRY, CDR2 SYGVKD. The CDR3 is made up of 12 amino acids. DNA of the CDR3: TGTGCCACGGCGGGACGGCGTAGCGAGCAGTACTTC. It specifies CATAGRRSEQYF.

The chain has TRBV27 and TRBJ1-4; D perhaps matches TRBD1 (5 bases). The length of the CDR3 is 15 residues. The V and J ends lost 0 bases and 4 bases respectively, with 9 bases between them. Germline CDR1 reads MNHEY; CDR2 reads SMNVEV (reference sequence). Here the CDR3 reads CASSLSGAINEKLFF. CDR3 DNA sequence: TGTGCCAGCAGTTTATCAGGGGCGATTAATGAAAAACTGTTTTTT.

The chain joins TRBV7-6 to TRBJ2-3; D uncertain. V shed 5 bases and J shed 2 bases, with 11 bases lying between them. The germline gives CDR1 SGHVS, CDR2 FNYEAQ. The CDR3 has 14 residues. In DNA form, the CDR3 reads TGTGCCAGCAGCGGACCTTACTACACAGATACGCAGTATTTT. Protein: CASSGPYYTDTQYF.

This clonotype was seen only a few times. The chain combines TRBV10-3 with TRBJ2-5; TRBD1 aligns across 8 bases. The J call is doubtful: the DNA matches TRBJ2-1 better. Germline CDR1 ENHRY, CDR2 SYGVKD. This CDR3 spans 13 amino acids. The CDR3 DNA reads as TGTGCCATCAGTGAGTCACAGGGGGGTGAGCAGTTCTTC. Its translation is CAISESQGGEQFF.

This clonotype has more than one count but fewer than ten. The genes are TRBV5-1 and TRBJ2-1; D may be TRBD1 or TRBD2 (5 bases each). Per germline, CDR1 SGHRS and CDR2 YFSETQ. This CDR3 contains 15 residues. V lost 2 bases, J lost 9 bases, and 18 bases lay in between. CDR3 protein: CASSFRDGNVGEQFF. CDR3 in DNA: TGCGCCAGCAGCTTCCGGGACGGCAACGTTGGTGAGCAGTTCTTC. Full variable domain (rest looked up from reference TRBV5-1 and TRBJ2-1): KAGVTQTPRYLIKTRGQQVTLSCSPISGHRSVSWYQQTPGQGLQFLFEYFSETQRNKGNFPGRFSGRQFSNSRSEMNVSTLELGDSALYLCASSFRDGNVGEQFFGPGTRLTVL.

This clonotype was seen ten or more times. J is TRBJ1-1 and V is TRBV14; no firm D call. The V end lost 2 bases, the J end lost 0 bases, and 13 bases lay between the germline ends. CDR3 length: 16 amino acids. CDR1 and CDR2 from the germline V gene are SGHDN and FVKESK. The chain's CDR3 is CASSQKSGRLNTEAFF. CDR3 DNA sequence: TGTGCCAGCAGCCAAAAGTCCGGACGATTGAACACTGAAGCTTTCTTT.

This clonotype has a handful of counts. J is TRBJ2-3 and V is TRBV7-2; D might be TRBD1 (6 bases). CDR1 and CDR2 from the germline V gene are SGHTA and FQGNSA. This CDR3 comprises 17 residues. V was pared by 4 bases and J by 2 bases, with 19 bases between. This chain's CDR3 is CASSSRLLRGHTDTQYF. CDR3 bases: TGTGCCAGCAGCTCAAGACTGTTACGGGGACACACAGATACGCAGTATTTT.

The V and J genes are TRBV27 and TRBJ2-6; D gene ambiguous. The germline gives CDR1 MNHEY, CDR2 SMNVEV (reference sequence). With 8 bases removed from V and 0 bases from J, the gap between germline ends came to 11 bases. The CDR3 covers 15 residues. CDR3 nucleotide sequence: TGTGCCAGCGTGGGGATTGGCTCTGGGGCCAACGTCCTGACTTTC. It yields the protein CASVGIGSGANVLTF.

This sequence joins TRBV27 and TRBJ2-7; a possible D gene is TRBD2 (6 bases). The tail of the sequence fits TRBJ2-1 better, so the J call may be wrong. CDR1 and CDR2 (germline): MNHEY, SMNVEV (reference sequence). The CDR3 loop spans 13 amino acids. The CDR3 protein is CASSPPLASEQFF. The CDR3 region has the DNA TGTGCCAGCAGTCCCCCCCTAGCGTCCGAGCAGTTCTTC.

This clonotype was found a few times. The rearrangement joins TRBV7-3 to TRBJ2-7, with 7 bases fitting TRBD1. The CDR3 loop spans 19 amino acids. The germline gives CDR1 SGHTA, CDR2 FQGTGA. Unmatched junction bases numbered 22, after V lost 4 bases and J lost 4 bases. The CDR3 nucleotides read TGTGCCAGCAGCTCTTGGGGACAGAGCAAAACGAGCACCGAATACGAGCAGTACTTC. This gives the protein CASSSWGQSKTSTEYEQYF. The whole variable domain, filled in from reference TRBV7-3 and TRBJ2-7, reads GAGVSQTPSNKVTEKGKYVELRCDPISGHTALYWYRQSLGQGPEFLIYFQGTGAADDSGLPNDRFFAVRPEGSVSTLKIQRTERGDSAVYLCASSSWGQSKTSTEYEQYFGPGTRLTVT.

The chain uses TRBV4-1 and TRBJ1-6; D unclear. With 2 bases removed from V and 6 bases from J, the gap between germline ends came to 14 bases. This CDR3 has 16 amino acids. Germline loops: CDR1 MGHRA, CDR2 YSYEKL. CDR3 region: CASSQYRDHSNSPLHF. The CDR3 DNA is TGCGCCAGCAGCCAATACCGAGACCATTCTAATTCACCCCTCCACTTT.